The 2 T cell receptor beta chains given below trace back to one sample, sequenced in a study of neoadjuvant nivolumab and ipilimumab in lung cancer. Generated by immunoSEQ multiplex PCR, the TCRdb table keeps only in-frame clones and is missing some. The repertoire holds 25,000 to 30,000 clones, with 65% to 85% as singletons. Specimen: tumor tissue, collected after neoadjuvant nivolumab, alone or with ipilimumab, at or shortly before surgery. These receptors all come from an adult with non-small cell lung cancer.

The chain employs TRBV2 and TRBJ1-1; TRBD1 matches at 10 bases. This CDR3 has 14 amino acids. V gave up 6 bases and J gave up 4 bases; unmatched junction bases: 5. The germline CDR1 and CDR2 sequences are SNHLY and FYNNEI. CDR3 protein: CASRGTGESTEAFF. The CDR3 DNA is TGTGCCAGCAGAGGGACAGGGGAGAGCACTGAAGCTTTCTTT.

The chain employs TRBV5-6 and TRBJ1-2; weak D call: TRBD1 (5 bases). V lost 3 bases and J 2 bases, leaving 11 bases between the germline ends. CDR1 and CDR2 (germline): SGHDT, YYEEEE. The CDR3 spans 14 residues. The CDR3 sequence is CASSYGRENYGYTF. In DNA form, the CDR3 reads TGTGCCAGCAGCTACGGCAGGGAAAACTATGGCTACACCTTC.